The clone carrying this T cell receptor beta chain has only a few counts. This entry is derived from a study of T cell repertoires in cytomegalovirus infection. TCRdb recomputed calls from the reads with MiXCR, one row per CDR3 protein. Here the sample spans some 700,000 distinct CDR3 sequences, roughly 36% being singletons. The germline V gene has CDR1 MDHEN and CDR2 SYDVKM. After removal of 4 bases from V and 16 bases from J, the junction contained 10 bases not matched to a gene. The CDR3 has 12 residues. The sample comprised PBMCs. V gene TRBV28 combines with J gene TRBJ2-1; 7 nucleotides match TRBD2. This receptor was taken from a human donor in good health (CMV status not recorded). Some clones in this sample may be carry-over from other donors' samples. The CDR3 is CASSSGLRAGFF. The CDR3 bases are TGTGCCAGCAGTTCGGGACTACGGGCGGGATTCTTC.